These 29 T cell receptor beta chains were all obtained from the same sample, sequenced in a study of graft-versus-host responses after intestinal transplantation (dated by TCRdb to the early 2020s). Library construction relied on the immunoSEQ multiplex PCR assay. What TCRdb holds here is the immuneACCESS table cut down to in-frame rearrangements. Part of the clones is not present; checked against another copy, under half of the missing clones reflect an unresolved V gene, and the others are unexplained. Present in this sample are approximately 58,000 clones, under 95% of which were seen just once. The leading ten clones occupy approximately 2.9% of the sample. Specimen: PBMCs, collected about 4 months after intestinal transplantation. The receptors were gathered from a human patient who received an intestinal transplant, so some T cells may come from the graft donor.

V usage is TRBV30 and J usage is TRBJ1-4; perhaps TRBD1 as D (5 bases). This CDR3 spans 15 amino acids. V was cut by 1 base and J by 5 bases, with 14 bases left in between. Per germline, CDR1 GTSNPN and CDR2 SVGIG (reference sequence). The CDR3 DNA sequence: TGTGCCTGGAGTGCCGGGACGTCCCTCAATGAAAAACTGTTTTTT. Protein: CAWSAGTSLNEKLFF.

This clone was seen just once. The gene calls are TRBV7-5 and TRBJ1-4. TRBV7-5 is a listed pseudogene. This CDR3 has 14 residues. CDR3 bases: TGTGCCAGAAGCCCCGCGGGTGGGTGCGAAAAACTGTTTTTT. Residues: CARSPAGGCEKLFF.

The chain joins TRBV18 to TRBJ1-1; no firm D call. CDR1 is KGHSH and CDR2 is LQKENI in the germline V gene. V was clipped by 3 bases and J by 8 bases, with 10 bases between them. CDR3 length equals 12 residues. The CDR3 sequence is CASSPRPTEAFF. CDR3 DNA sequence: TGTGCCAGCTCACCGAGGCCGACCGAAGCTTTCTTT. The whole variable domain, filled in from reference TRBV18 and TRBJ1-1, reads NAGVMQNPRHLVRRRGQEARLRCSPMKGHSHVYWYRQLPEEGLKFMVYLQKENIIDESGMPKERFSAEFPKEGPSILRIQQVVRGDSAAYFCASSPRPTEAFFGQGTRLTVV.

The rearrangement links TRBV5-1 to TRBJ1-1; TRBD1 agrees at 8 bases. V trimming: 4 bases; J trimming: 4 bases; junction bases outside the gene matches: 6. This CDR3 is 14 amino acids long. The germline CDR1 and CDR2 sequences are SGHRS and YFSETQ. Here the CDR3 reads CASSVQGERTEAFF. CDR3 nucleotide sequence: TGCGCCAGCAGCGTACAGGGGGAACGCACTGAAGCTTTCTTT.

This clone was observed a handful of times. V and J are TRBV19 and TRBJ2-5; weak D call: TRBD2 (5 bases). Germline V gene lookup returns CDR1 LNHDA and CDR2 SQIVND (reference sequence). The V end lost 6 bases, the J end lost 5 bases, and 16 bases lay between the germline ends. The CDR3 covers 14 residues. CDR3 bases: TGTGCCAGTAGCTACGAGGGCAGAGGGGAGACCCAGTACTTC. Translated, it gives CASSYEGRGETQYF.

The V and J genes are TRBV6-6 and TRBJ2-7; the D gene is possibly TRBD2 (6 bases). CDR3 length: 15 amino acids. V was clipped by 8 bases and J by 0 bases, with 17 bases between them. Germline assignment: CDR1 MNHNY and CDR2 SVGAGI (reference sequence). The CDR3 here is CASHPGASASYEQYF. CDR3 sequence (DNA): TGTGCCAGCCACCCCGGGGCTAGCGCCTCCTACGAGCAGTACTTC.

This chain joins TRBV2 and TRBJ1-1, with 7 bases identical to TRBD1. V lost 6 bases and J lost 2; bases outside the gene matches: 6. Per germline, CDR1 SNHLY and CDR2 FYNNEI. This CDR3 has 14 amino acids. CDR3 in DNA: TGTGCCAGCAGACGTCGGGACAGTAACACTGAAGCTTTCTTT. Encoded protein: CASRRRDSNTEAFF.

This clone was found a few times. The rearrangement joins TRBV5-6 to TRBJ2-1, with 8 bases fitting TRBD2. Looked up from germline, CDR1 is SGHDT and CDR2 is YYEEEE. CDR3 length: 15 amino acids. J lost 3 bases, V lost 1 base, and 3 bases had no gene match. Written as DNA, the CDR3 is TGTGCCAGCAGCTTGTTTACTAGCGGCTACAATGAGCAGTTCTTC. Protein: CASSLFTSGYNEQFF.

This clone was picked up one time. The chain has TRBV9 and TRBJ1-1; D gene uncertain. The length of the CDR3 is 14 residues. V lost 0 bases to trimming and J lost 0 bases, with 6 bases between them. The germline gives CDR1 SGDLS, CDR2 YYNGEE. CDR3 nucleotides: TGTGCCAGCAGCGTAGGCAGAGTGAACACTGAAGCTTTCTTT. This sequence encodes CASSVGRVNTEAFF.

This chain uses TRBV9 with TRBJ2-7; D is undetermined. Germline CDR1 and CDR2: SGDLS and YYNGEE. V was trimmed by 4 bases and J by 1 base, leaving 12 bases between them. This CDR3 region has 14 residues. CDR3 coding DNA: TGTGCCAGCAGCCCCCGGTTCGGTTCCTACGAGCAGTACTTC. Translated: CASSPRFGSYEQYF.

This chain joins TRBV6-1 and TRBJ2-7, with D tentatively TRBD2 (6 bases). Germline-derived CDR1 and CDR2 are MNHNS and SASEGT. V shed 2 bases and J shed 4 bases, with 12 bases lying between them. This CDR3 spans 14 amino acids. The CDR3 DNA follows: TGTGCCAGCAGTGAACTGGGGCGGGATTACGAGCAGTACTTC. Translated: CASSELGRDYEQYF.

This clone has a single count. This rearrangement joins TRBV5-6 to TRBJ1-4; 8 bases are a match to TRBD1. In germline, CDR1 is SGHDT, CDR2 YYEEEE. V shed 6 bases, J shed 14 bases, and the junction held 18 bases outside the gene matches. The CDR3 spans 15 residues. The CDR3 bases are TGTGCCAGCACCGCGCGGGACAGGCGCCGAGAGGGGCTGTTTTTT. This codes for CASTARDRRREGLFF.

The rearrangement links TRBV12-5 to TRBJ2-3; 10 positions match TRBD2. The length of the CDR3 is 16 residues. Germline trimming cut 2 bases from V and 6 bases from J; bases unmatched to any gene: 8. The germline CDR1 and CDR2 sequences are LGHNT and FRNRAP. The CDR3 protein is CASGLTSGGAGDTQYF. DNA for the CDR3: TGTGCTAGTGGTTTGACCAGCGGGGGGGCTGGGGATACGCAGTATTTT.

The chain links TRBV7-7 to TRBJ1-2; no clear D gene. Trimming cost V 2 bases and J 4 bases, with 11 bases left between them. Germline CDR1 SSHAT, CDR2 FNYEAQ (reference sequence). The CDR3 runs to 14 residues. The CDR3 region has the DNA TGTGCCAGCAGCTTACCCGGGATCCTCTATGGCTACACCTTC. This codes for CASSLPGILYGYTF.

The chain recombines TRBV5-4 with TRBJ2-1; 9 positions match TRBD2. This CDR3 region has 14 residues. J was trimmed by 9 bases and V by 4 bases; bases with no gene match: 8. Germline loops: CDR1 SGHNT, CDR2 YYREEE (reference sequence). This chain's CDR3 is CASSPAGGRVEQFF. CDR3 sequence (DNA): TGTGCCAGCAGCCCCGCCGGCGGGAGGGTTGAGCAGTTCTTC.

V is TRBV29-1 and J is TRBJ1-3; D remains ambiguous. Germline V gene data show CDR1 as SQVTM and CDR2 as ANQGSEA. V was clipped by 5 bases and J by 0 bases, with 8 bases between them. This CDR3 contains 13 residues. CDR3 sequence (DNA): TGCAGCGTTAATAATTCCTCTGGAAACACCATATATTTT. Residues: CSVNNSSGNTIYF.

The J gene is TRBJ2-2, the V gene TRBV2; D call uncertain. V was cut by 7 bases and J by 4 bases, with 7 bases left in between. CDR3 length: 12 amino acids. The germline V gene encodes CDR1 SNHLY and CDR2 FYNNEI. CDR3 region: CASKKGTGELFF. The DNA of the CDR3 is TGTGCCAGCAAGAAGGGCACCGGGGAGCTGTTTTTT.

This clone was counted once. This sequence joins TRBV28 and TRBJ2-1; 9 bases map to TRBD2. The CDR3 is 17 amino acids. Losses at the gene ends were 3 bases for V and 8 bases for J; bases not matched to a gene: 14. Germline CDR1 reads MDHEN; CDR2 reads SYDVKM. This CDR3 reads CASSFGPTGGGAHEQFF. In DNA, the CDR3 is TGTGCCAGCAGTTTTGGGCCCACGGGCGGGGGGGCTCATGAGCAGTTCTTC.

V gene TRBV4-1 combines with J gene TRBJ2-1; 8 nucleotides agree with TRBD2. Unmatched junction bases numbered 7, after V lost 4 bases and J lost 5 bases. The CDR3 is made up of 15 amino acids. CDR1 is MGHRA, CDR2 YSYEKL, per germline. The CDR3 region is CASSPGGGMDNEQFF. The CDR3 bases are TGCGCCAGCAGCCCCGGGGGGGGAATGGACAATGAGCAGTTCTTC.

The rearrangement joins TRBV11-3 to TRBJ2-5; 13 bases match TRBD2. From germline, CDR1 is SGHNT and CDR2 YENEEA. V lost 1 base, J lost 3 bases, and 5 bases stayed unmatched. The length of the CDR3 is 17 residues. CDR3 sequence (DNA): TGTGCCAGCAGCTTAGGACGTGGGACTAGCGGGGAAGAGACCCAGTACTTC. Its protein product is CASSLGRGTSGEETQYF.

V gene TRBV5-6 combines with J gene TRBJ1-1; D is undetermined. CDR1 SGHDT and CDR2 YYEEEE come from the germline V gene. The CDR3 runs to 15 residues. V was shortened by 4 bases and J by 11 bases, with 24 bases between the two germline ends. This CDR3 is CASSQASYNLVRAFF. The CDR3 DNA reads TGTGCCAGCAGCCAGGCGAGCTACAATCTCGTTAGGGCTTTCTTT. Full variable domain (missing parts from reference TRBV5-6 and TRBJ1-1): DAGVTQSPTHLIKTRGQQVTLRCSPKSGHDTVSWYQQALGQGPQFIFQYYEEEERQRGNFPDRFSGHQFPNYSSELNVNALLLGDSALYLCASSQASYNLVRAFFGQGTRLTVV.

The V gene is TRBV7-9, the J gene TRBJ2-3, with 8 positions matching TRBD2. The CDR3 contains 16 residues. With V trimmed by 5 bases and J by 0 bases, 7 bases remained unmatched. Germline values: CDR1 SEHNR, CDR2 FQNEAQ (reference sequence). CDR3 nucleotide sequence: TGTGCCAGCAGCGTCGGGGGGGCAGCTAGCACAGATACGCAGTATTTT. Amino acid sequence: CASSVGGAASTDTQYF.

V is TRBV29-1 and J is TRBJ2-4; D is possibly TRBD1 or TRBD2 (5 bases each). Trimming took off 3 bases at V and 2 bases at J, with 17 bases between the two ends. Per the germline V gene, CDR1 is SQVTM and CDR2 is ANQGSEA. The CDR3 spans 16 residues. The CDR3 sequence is CSVENRVRGPKNIQYF. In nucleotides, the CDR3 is TGCAGCGTTGAGAACCGGGTGAGGGGTCCCAAAAACATTCAGTACTTC.

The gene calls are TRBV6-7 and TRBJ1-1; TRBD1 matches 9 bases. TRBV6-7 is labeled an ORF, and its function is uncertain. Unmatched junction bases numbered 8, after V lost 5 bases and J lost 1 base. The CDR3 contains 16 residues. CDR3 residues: CASSQGQGWGNTEAFF. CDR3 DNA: TGTGCCAGCAGTCAGGGACAGGGTTGGGGGAACACTGAAGCTTTCTTT.

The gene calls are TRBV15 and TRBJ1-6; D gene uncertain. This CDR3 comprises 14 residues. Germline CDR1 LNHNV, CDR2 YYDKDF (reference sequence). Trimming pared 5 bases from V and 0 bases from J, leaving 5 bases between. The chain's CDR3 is CATSPFSYNSPLHF. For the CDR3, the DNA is TGTGCCACCAGCCCCTTCTCCTATAATTCACCCCTCCACTTT.

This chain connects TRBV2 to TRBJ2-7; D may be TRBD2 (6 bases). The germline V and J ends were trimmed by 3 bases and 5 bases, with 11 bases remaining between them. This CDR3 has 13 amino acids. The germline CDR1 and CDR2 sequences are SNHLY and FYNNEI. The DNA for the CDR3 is TGTGCCAGCAGTGAGACTAGGACCCACGAGCAGTACTTC. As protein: CASSETRTHEQYF.

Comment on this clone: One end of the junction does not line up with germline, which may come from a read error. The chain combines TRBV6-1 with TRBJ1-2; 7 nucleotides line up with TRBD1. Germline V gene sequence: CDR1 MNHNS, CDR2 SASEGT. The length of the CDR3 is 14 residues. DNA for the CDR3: TGTACCAGCAGTGATCTCCGGGACAGCTATGGCTACACCTTC. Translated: CTSSDLRDSYGYTF.

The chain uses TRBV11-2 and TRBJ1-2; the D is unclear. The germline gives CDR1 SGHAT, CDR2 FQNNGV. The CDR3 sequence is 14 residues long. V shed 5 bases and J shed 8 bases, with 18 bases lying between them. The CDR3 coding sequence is TGTGCCAGCAGCCAGAGGGTGAACGTTAAGGGCTACACCTTC. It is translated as CASSQRVNVKGYTF.

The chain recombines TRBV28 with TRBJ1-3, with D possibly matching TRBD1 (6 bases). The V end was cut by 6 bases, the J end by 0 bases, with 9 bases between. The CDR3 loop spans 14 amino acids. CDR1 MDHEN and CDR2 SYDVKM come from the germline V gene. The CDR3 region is CASRSQGSGNTIYF. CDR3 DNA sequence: TGTGCCAGCAGGTCACAGGGCTCTGGAAACACCATATATTTT.